Each of the 4 T cell receptor beta chains below was sequenced from the same sample in a study of cytomegalovirus exposure and HLA in healthy donors. This PCR relied on a set of 60 Vbeta primers and 13 Jbeta primers. Some clones are missing from TCRdb's copy, which holds only in-frame ones; the method was immunoSEQ multiplex PCR. The data contain approximately 79,000 clones, roughly 80% of them singletons. Sample: PBMCs. These receptor sequences come from a woman between 40 and 50 years old in good health and CMV-seropositive.

This clone was detected only once. The J gene is TRBJ1-5, the V gene TRBV7-9, with 11 bases identical to TRBD1. Losses at the gene ends were 3 bases for V and 6 bases for J; bases not matched to a gene: 4. The CDR3 totals 15 residues. Per the germline V gene, CDR1 is SEHNR and CDR2 is FQNEAQ (reference sequence). DNA of the CDR3: TGTGCCAGCAGCTTCGCGGGACAGGGGGGTCAGCCCCAGCATTTT. Translated: CASSFAGQGGQPQHF.

This clone has a single count. J is TRBJ2-1 and V is TRBV28; 13 bases map to TRBD2. CDR1 is MDHEN, CDR2 SYDVKM, per germline. The CDR3 contains 16 residues. The V and J ends lost 4 bases and 3 bases, in that order; junction bases with no gene match: 3. CDR3 coding DNA: TGTGCCAGCAGTTGGTGGACTAGCGGGAGCTACAATGAGCAGTTCTTC. Its protein is CASSWWTSGSYNEQFF. Based on the CDR3 plus reference TRBV28 and TRBJ2-1, the full variable domain is DVKVTQSSRYLVKRTGEKVFLECVQDMDHENMFWYRQDPGLGLRLIYFSYDVKMKEKGDIPEGYSVSREKKERFSLILESASTNQTSMYLCASSWWTSGSYNEQFFGPGTRLTVL.

The chain's CDR3 is CASSQPTGLLNGYTF. For the CDR3, the DNA is TGCGCCAGCAGCCAACCGACAGGGCTGTTAAATGGCTACACCTTC. The chain is built from TRBV4-1 and TRBJ1-2, with 7 bases fitting TRBD1. The germline CDR1 and CDR2 sequences are MGHRA and YSYEKL. The length of the CDR3 is 15 residues. V shed 2 bases and J 6 bases; nucleotides not matched to a gene: 9.

The chain combines TRBV28 with TRBJ2-7; D gene ambiguous. Between the trimmed V and J ends, which lost 1 base and 0 bases, there was a span of 4 bases. Germline V gene sequence: CDR1 MDHEN, CDR2 SYDVKM. The CDR3 totals 13 residues. The CDR3, as DNA: TGTGCCAGCAGTTTATCCAGCTCCTACGAGCAGTACTTC. As protein: CASSLSSSYEQYF.